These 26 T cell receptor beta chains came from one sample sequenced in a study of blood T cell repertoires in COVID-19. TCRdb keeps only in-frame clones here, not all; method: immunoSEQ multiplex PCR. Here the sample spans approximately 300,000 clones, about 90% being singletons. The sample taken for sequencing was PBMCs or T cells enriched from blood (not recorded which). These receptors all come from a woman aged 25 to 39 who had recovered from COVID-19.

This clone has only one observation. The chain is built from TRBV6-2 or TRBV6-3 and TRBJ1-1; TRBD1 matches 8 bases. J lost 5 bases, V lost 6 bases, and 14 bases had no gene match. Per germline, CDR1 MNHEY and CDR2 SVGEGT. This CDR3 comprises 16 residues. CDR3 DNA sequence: TGTGCCAGCAGCCCACCTCGCGACAGGGGAGGAACTGAAGCTTTCTTT. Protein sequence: CASSPPRDRGGTEAFF.

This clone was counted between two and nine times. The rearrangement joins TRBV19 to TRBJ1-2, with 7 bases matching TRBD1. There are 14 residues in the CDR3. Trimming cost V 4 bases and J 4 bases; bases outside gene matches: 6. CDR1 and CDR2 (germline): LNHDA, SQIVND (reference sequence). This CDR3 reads CASSKQQGTYGYTF. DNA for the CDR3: TGTGCCAGTAGTAAACAACAGGGGACCTATGGCTACACCTTC.

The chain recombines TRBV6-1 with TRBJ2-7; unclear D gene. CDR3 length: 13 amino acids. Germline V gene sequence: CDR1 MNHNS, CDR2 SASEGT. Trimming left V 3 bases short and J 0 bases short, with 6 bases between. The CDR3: CASSESGSYEQYF. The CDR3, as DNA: TGTGCCAGCAGTGAGTCCGGCTCCTACGAGCAGTACTTC.

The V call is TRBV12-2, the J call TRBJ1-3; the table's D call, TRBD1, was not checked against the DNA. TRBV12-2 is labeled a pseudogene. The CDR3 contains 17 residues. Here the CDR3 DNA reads TGTGCAAGTCGCTTAGTCCAAAAGGGCAGGGCGGGAAACACCATATATTTT. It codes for CASRLVQKGRAGNTIYF.

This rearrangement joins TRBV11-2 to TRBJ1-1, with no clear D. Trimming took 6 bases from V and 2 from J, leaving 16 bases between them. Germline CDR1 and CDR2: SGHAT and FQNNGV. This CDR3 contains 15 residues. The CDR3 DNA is TGTGCCAGCAGTGCTATTTCGGCGGCAAACACTGAAGCTTTCTTT. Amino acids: CASSAISAANTEAFF.

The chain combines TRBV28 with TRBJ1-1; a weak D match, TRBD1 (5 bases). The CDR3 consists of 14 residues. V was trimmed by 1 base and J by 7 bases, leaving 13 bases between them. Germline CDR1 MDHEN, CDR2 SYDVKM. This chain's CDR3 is CASSLLGEGGEAFF. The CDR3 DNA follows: TGTGCCAGCAGTTTATTGGGGGAGGGAGGTGAAGCTTTCTTT.

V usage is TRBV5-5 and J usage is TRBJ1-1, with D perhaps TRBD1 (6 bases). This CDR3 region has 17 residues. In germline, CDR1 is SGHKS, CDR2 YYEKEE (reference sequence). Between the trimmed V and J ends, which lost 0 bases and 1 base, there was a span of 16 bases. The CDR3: CASSLAGTIIPNTEAFF. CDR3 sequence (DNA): TGTGCCAGCAGCTTGGCCGGGACAATCATTCCGAACACTGAAGCTTTCTTT.

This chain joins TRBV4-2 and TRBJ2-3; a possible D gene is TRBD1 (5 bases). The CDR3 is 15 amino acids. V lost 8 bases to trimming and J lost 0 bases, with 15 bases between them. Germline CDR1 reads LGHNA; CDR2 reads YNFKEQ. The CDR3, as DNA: TGTGCCAGCCGCGACAGTGAAACTAGCACAGATACGCAGTATTTT. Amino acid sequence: CASRDSETSTDTQYF.

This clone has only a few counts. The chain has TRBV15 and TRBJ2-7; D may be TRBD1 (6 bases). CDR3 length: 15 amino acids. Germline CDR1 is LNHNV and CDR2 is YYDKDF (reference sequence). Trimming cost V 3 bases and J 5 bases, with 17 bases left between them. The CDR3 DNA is TGTGCCACCAGCAGGGCCAGGGGCACTAGTAACGAGCAGTACTTC. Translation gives CATSRARGTSNEQYF.

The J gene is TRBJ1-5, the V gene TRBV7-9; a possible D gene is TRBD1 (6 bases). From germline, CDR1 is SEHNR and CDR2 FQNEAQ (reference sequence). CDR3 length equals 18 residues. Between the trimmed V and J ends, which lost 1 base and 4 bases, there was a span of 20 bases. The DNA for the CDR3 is TGTGCCAGCAGCTTAGGCGGGGCGGGGGCCCTGTATAATCAGCCCCAGCATTTT. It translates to CASSLGGAGALYNQPQHF.

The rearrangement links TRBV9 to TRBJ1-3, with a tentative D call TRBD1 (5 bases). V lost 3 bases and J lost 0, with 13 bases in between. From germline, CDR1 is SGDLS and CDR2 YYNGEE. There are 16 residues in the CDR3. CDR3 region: CASSAGHGGSGNTIYF. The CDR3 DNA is TGTGCCAGCAGCGCTGGGCACGGGGGCTCTGGAAACACCATATATTTT.

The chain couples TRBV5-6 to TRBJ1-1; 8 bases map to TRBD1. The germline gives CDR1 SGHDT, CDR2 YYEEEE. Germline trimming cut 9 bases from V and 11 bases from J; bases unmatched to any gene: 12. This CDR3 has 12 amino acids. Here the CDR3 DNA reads TGTGCCACCGGACAGGGCGAGGCGAGGGCTTTCTTT. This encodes CATGQGEARAFF.

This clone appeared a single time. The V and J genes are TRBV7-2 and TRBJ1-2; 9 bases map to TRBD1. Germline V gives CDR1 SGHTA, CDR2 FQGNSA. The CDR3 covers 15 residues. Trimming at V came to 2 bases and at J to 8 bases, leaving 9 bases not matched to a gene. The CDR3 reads CASSLNWDRDRGYTF. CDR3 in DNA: TGTGCCAGCAGCTTAAATTGGGACAGGGATAGAGGCTACACCTTC.

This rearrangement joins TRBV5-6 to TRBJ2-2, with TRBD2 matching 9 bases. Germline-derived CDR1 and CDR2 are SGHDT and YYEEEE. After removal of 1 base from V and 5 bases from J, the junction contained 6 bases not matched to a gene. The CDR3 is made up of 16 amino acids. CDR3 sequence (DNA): TGTGCCAGCAGCTTGCCAGCGGGGGGTGAGACCGGGGAGCTGTTTTTT. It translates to CASSLPAGGETGELFF.

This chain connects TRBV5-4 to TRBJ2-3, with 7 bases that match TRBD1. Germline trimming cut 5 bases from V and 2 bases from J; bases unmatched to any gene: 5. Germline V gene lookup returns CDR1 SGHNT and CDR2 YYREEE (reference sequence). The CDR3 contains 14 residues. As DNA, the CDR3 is TGTGCCAGCAGAACCGGGACAGACACAGATACGCAGTATTTT. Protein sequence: CASRTGTDTDTQYF.

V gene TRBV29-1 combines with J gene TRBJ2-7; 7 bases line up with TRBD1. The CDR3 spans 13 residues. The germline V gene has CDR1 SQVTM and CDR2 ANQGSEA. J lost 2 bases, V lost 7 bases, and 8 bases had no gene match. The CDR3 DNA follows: TGCAGCGCCCACAGGGGATATCCCTACGAGCAGTACTTC. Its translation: CSAHRGYPYEQYF.

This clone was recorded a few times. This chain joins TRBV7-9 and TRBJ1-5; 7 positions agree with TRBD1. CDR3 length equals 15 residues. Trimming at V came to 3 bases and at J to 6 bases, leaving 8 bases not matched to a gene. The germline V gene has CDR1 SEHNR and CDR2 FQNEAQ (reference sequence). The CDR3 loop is CASSLTRGPSQPQHF. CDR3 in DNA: TGTGCCAGCAGCTTGACGAGGGGGCCCAGTCAGCCCCAGCATTTT.

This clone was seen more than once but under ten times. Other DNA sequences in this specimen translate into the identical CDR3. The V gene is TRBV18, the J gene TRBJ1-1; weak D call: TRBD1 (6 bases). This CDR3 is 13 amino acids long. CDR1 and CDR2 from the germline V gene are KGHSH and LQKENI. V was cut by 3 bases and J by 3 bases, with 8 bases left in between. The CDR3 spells CASSPRTDTEAFF. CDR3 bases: TGTGCCAGCTCACCCAGGACAGACACTGAAGCTTTCTTT.

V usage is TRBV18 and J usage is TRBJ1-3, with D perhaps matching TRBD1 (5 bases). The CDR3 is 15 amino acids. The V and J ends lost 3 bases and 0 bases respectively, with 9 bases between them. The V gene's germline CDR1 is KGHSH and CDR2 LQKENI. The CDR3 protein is CASSPTDFSGNTIYF. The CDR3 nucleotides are TGTGCCAGCTCACCGACAGATTTCTCTGGAAACACCATATATTTT.

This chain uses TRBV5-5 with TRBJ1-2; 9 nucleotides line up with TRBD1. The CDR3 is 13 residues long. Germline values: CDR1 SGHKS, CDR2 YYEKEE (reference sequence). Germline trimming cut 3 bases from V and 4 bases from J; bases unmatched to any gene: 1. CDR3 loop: CASSSGQGYGYTF. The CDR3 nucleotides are TGTGCCAGCAGCTCGGGACAGGGCTATGGCTACACCTTC.

The CDR3 spells CASSPSGITEAFF. The CDR3 region has the DNA TGTGCCAGCAGTCCCTCCGGGATCACTGAAGCTTTCTTT. V and J are TRBV12-3 or TRBV12-4 and TRBJ1-1; no reliable D call. Trimming removed 5 bases from V and 4 bases from J, with 11 bases in between. The CDR3 has 13 residues.

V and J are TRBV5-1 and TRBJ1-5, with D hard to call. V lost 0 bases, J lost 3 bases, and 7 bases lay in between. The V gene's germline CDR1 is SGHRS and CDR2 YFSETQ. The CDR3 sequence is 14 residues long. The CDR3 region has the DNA TGCGCCAGCAGCTTGGGGGAGACCAATCAGCCCCAGCATTTT. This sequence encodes CASSLGETNQPQHF.

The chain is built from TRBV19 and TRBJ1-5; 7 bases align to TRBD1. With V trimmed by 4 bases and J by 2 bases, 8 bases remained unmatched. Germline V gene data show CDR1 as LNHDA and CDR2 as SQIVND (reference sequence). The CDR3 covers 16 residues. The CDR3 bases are TGTGCCAGTAGTACCGGTTACGACAGGGGCAATCAGCCCCAGCATTTT. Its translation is CASSTGYDRGNQPQHF.

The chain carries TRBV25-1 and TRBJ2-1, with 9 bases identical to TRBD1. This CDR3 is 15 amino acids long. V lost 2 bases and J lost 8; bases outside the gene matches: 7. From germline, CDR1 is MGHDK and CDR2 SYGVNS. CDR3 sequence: CASSEPRTGEDEQFF. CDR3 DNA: TGTGCCAGCAGTGAACCGAGGACAGGGGAGGATGAGCAGTTCTTC.

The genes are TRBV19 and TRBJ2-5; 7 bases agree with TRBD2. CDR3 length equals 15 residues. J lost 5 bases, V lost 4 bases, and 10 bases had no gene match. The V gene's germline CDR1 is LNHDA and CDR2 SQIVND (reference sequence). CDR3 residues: CASSSSGGSTETQYF. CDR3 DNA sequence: TGTGCCAGTAGTAGTTCGGGGGGTAGTACGGAGACCCAGTACTTC.

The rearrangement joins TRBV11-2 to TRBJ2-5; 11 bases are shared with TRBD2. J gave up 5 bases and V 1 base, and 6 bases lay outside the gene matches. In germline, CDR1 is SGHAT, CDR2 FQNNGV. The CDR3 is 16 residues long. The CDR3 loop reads CASSLGASGGQETQYF. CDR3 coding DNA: TGTGCCAGCAGCTTAGGGGCTAGCGGGGGGCAGGAGACCCAGTACTTC.